The following is a T cell receptor beta chain sequence with its context. No antigen is known for it. PCR primers comprised 60 Vbeta and 13 Jbeta primers. This table comes from immunoSEQ multiplex PCR, and its TCRdb copy is limited to in-frame clones, with some not included. The sample data list 65,000 to 80,000 clones. The data were obtained in a study of cytomegalovirus exposure and HLA in healthy donors. Study-level findings and limits: In an earlier analysis, in several hundred donors, most V segments appeared productive either ~87% or ~30% of the time. V- and J-gene trimming in TCR beta was tied to a missense DCLRE1C variant by an analysis performed later. Later findings reportedly placed an Asian-associated ancestry cluster below the roughly 700-donor mean for N-insertions.

This receptor was obtained from a man younger than 45 in good health and CMV-seronegative. The specimen was PBMCs.

CDR3 sequence reads: CASSYFRTGSEQYF. CDR3 bases: TGTGCCAGCAGTTATTTCAGGACAGGGAGCGAGCAGTACTTC. This chain connects TRBV6-5 to TRBJ2-7, with 8 bases fitting TRBD1. Trimming cost V 3 bases and J 6 bases; bases outside gene matches: 7. The length of the CDR3 is 14 residues. Germline lookup yields CDR1 MNHEY and CDR2 SVGAGI.